These 13 T cell receptor beta chains were all obtained from the same sample, sequenced in a study of blood T cell repertoires in COVID-19. Assay: immunoSEQ multiplex PCR; the TCRdb copy retains only in-frame clones and omits some. Among under 250,000 clones, about 82% were seen once, and the ten largest hold about 6%. Sequenced input: peripheral blood. Receptor source: a woman of 80 years or more with COVID-19, enrolled during active disease.

The chain joins TRBV19 to TRBJ2-7; unclear D gene. Germline V gene lookup returns CDR1 LNHDA and CDR2 SQIVND (reference sequence). The CDR3 has 10 amino acids. The CDR3: CASSISKESV. The CDR3 DNA is TGTGCCAGTAGTATTAGCAAGGAAAGCGTC.

The chain combines TRBV28 with TRBJ1-5, with a weak D call TRBD1 (6 bases). Trimming pared 6 bases from V and 9 bases from J, leaving 15 bases between. The CDR3 length is 13 residues. CDR1 MDHEN and CDR2 SYDVKM come from the germline V gene. The CDR3 loop is CASRRGGPPPQHF. CDR3 in DNA: TGTGCCAGCAGGCGGGGGGGCCCTCCGCCCCAGCATTTT.

This clone was detected once. J is TRBJ2-1 and V is TRBV6-5, with TRBD1 matching 7 bases. Germline CDR1 and CDR2: MNHEY and SVGAGI. The junction had 5 bases not matched to a gene; V was cut back by 2 bases and J by 4 bases. This CDR3 is built from 15 residues. The chain's CDR3 is CASSYAGTEYNEQFF. The CDR3 DNA is TGTGCCAGCAGTTACGCCGGGACAGAGTACAATGAGCAGTTCTTC.

The V and J genes are TRBV15 and TRBJ2-3; D gene unclear. The V and J ends lost 1 base and 0 bases respectively, with 11 bases between them. The CDR3 loop spans 16 amino acids. The germline gives CDR1 LNHNV, CDR2 YYDKDF (reference sequence). DNA of the CDR3: TGTGCCACCAGCAGAGCTCCTGAGGAGAGCACAGATACGCAGTATTTT. Protein sequence: CATSRAPEESTDTQYF.

V usage is TRBV2 and J usage is TRBJ2-3, with D possibly TRBD1 on 5 matching bases. The CDR3 extends over 13 amino acids. V was pared by 8 bases and J by 5 bases, with 14 bases between. Germline loops: CDR1 SNHLY, CDR2 FYNNEI. The CDR3 DNA reads as TGTGCCAGCGGTGGGGCTTTGGGAGATACGCAGTATTTT. Translation: CASGGALGDTQYF.

CDR3 amino acids: CSVITDRSNEKLFF. CDR3 nucleotides: TGCAGCGTTATTACTGACAGGAGTAATGAAAAACTGTTTTTT. The chain links TRBV29-1 to TRBJ1-4, with D possibly TRBD1 on 6 matching bases. The ends were cut back, 5 bases at V and 4 bases at J, with 14 bases in the middle. From germline, CDR1 is SQVTM and CDR2 ANQGSEA. The CDR3 sequence is 14 residues long.

J is TRBJ1-2 and V is TRBV6-5; a weak D match, TRBD1 (6 bases). The CDR3 consists of 14 residues. V lost 4 bases and J 4 bases, leaving 13 bases between the germline ends. In germline, CDR1 is MNHEY, CDR2 SVGAGI. The CDR3 DNA reads TGTGCCAGCAGTTCCAAGGGACACCTCTATGGCTACACCTTC. Its protein product is CASSSKGHLYGYTF.

This chain joins TRBV5-1 and TRBJ1-1; D perhaps matches TRBD1 (6 bases). This CDR3 contains 15 residues. V was cut by 0 bases and J by 3 bases, with 12 bases left in between. From germline, CDR1 is SGHRS and CDR2 YFSETQ. CDR3 residues: CASSLGAGADTEAFF. The CDR3 DNA reads as TGCGCCAGCAGCTTGGGAGCAGGGGCAGACACTGAAGCTTTCTTT.

V usage is TRBV18 and J usage is TRBJ1-5; a weak D match, TRBD1 (6 bases). The germline V gene encodes CDR1 KGHSH and CDR2 LQKENI. Trimming cost V 1 base and J 6 bases, with 13 bases left between them. The CDR3 is 15 residues long. For the CDR3, the DNA is TGTGCCAGCTCACCACGAGGGGGTAAGAGTCAGCCCCAGCATTTT. It encodes CASSPRGGKSQPQHF.

The chain employs TRBV6-4 and TRBJ2-2; D uncertain. The V and J ends lost 6 bases and 4 bases respectively, with 12 bases between them. CDR1 and CDR2 from the germline V gene are MRHNA and SNTAGT. The CDR3 is 14 residues long. This CDR3 reads CASRDQSFTGELFF. CDR3 coding DNA: TGTGCCAGCAGAGATCAGTCATTCACCGGGGAGCTGTTTTTT.

The gene calls are TRBV3-1 (or the pseudogene TRBV3-2) and TRBJ2-3; 8 bases are shared with TRBD1. Germline V gene sequence: CDR1 LGHDT, CDR2 YNNKEL (reference sequence). There are 12 residues in the CDR3. The V gene end was trimmed by 6 bases and the J gene end by 4 bases; junction bases not matched to a gene: 0. DNA of the CDR3: TGTGCCAGCAGACAGGGGGCAGATACGCAGTATTTT. Encoded protein: CASRQGADTQYF.

The chain recombines TRBV4-2 with TRBJ2-7; 8 bases line up with TRBD2. V lost 6 bases and J lost 0; bases outside the gene matches: 7. CDR1 is LGHNA and CDR2 is YNFKEQ in the germline V gene. CDR3 length: 15 amino acids. CDR3 loop: CASSPLAVSSYEQYF. CDR3 coding DNA: TGTGCCAGCAGTCCACTAGCGGTTAGCTCCTACGAGCAGTACTTC.

This chain connects TRBV7-9 to TRBJ1-2; no firm D call. This CDR3 is 15 amino acids long. CDR1 and CDR2 from the germline V gene are SEHNR and FQNEAQ (reference sequence). The V end lost 5 bases, the J end lost 0 bases, and 13 bases lay between the germline ends. The CDR3 region has the DNA TGTGCCAGCAGCCAGTGGCGTAGCACTAACTATGGCTACACCTTC. It translates to CASSQWRSTNYGYTF. Using reference TRBV7-9 and TRBJ1-2 for the parts outside the CDR3, the full variable domain is DTGVSQNPRHKITKRGQNVTFRCDPISEHNRLYWYRQTLGQGPEFLTYFQNEAQLEKSRLLSDRFSAERPKGSFSTLEIQRTEQGDSAMYLCASSQWRSTNYGYTFGSGTRLTVV.